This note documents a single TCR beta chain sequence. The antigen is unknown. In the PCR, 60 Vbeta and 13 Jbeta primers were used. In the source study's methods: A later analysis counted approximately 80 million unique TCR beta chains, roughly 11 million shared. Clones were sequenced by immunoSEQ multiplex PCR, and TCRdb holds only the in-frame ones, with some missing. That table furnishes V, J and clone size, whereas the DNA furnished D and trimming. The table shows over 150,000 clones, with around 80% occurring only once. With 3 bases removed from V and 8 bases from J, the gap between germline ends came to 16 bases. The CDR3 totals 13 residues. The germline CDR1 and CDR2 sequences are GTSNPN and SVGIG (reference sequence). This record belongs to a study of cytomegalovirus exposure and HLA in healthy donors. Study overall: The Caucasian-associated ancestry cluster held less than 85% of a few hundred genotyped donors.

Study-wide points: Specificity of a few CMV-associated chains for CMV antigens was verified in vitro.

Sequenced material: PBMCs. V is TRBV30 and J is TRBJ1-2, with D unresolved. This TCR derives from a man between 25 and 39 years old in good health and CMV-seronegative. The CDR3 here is CAWRWGTSGGYTF. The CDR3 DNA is TGTGCCTGGAGATGGGGAACGTCGGGGGGCTACACCTTC.